This T cell receptor (beta chain) was sequenced during a study of shared clonotypes between healthy human individuals (TCRdb year 2020). About the full investigation: The cohort included three men and a couple of women between 18 and 49 years of age. To increase sequencing depth and limit assay-specific biases, TCR repertoire library preparation and sequencing were carried out by different laboratories using diverse techniques. The study deeply sequenced blood TCR repertoires of about five healthy adults to estimate repertoire size and the extent of clonotype sharing between individuals. Between about 0.94 and 8.9 billion PBMCs per donor were obtained by leukapheresis.

In the case of this clone: The clone's antigen remains unknown. No quality values exist for individual bases; no much larger clone is one base distant.

TCR CDR3 regions were amplified from genomic DNA by multiplex PCR using the deep immunoSEQ assay. Extracted genomic DNA from each cell subset was distributed evenly across all wells of several immunoSEQ 96-well plates, and each plate was treated as a replicate. Each replicate PCR for unsorted PBMC received 300 to 350 ng genomic DNA, equal to about 30,000 T cell genomes. Unsorted PBMC genomic DNA was sequenced across ten immunoSEQ deep assay plates. Purified libraries were quantified with a Qubit 3.0 fluorometer, sized on a Bioanalyzer 2100, and re-quantified with the KAPA Library Quantification kit. A separate single-read 150-cycle Illumina NextSeq 550 flow cell was used to sequence each immunoSEQ 96-well plate. In the source study's methods: Because only junctional sequences without quality scores were contained in the immunoSEQ output, filtering matching that applied to full-length reads could not be performed. To assign V/J genes and CDR3, sequences were annotated against IMGT germline references using PyIR, a Python wrapper for IgBLAST v1.9. Reads were removed for weak V/J assignments (E-value above 1e-6), missing CDR3, stop codons, out-of-frame junctions, or ambiguous translated residues. V3J clonotypes were defined as sequences sharing the same inferred V gene, J gene, and CDR3 amino acid sequence. Percentage overlap between repertoires was calculated by dividing the number of shared unique clonotypes by the size of the smaller repertoire. Repertoire richness was assessed with RTK rarefaction, the Chao1 estimator, and Recon v2.1 estimates of unobserved clonotypes. This immuneACCESS table, as held by TCRdb, lists in-frame sequences with V and J called but not all clones. Of the missing ones, under half trace to an unresolved V gene in checked studies; the others have no known cause. V and J calls and clone size are as listed in that table; D and trimming were resolved from the DNA. In this sample the table shows approximately 510,000 clones, 79% of which occur a single time. The ten biggest clones cover over 10% of the sample.

Broad study findings and their caveats: Because the study included only a small number of donors, the genetic and exposure-history diversity represented was limited. Based on pairwise subsampling, the degree of clonotype sharing among donors was expected to be affected by sequencing depth. Sampling was limited to blood, and TCR repertoires in tissue likely differ from TCR repertoires in blood.

The donors were healthy, HIV-negative adults who had no recently reported acute infections or vaccinations. Only Caucasian adults living in Nashville, Tennessee, USA were represented among the donors. For unsorted samples, 90 million or so PBMCs were counted and genomic DNA was extracted with the QIAamp DNA Blood Mini kit. Blood was obtained by leukapheresis, after which PBMCs were separated by Ficoll-Histopaque density gradient centrifugation and cryopreserved in liquid nitrogen vapor phase. The clonotype was recovered from a woman between 35 and 50 years old in good health. Some clones in this sample may be carry-over from other donors' samples. Material: PBMCs.

The CDR3 region: CASRALANYGYTF. The sequenced DNA is TGTGCCAGCAGAGCTTTGGCTAACTATGGCTACACCTTC. The chain links TRBV6-6 with TRBJ1-2, with no reliable assignment of the D segment. Sequences MNHNY (CDR1) and SVGAGI (CDR2) are obtained from the germline V gene (reference sequence). Inclusive of the bounding cysteine and phenylalanine, the CDR3 is 13 residues long. Here the CDR3 DNA is all that survives: 39 bases in frame from base 1. V is cut by 6 bases and J by 0 bases, and the space between the germline ends is 8 bases.